Presented here are 24 T cell receptor beta chains from one specimen sequenced in a study of blood T cell repertoires in COVID-19. Only in-frame clones appear in the TCRdb table, and some are missing; sequencing was by immunoSEQ multiplex PCR. The data contain around 140,000 clones, 80% to 85% of them seen just once; the ten biggest clones take up about 8.4%. The sequenced sample was peripheral blood. All receptors come from a woman aged 55-69 years with active or convalescent COVID-19.

This clone was seen a few times. The chain has TRBV9 and TRBJ2-2; no clear D. This CDR3 region has 15 residues. The ends were cut back, 1 base at V and 5 bases at J, with 12 bases in the middle. CDR1 and CDR2 from the germline V gene are SGDLS and YYNGEE. CDR3 sequence reads: CASSVNTLSTGELFF. The CDR3 region has the DNA TGTGCCAGCAGCGTAAACACCCTCAGTACCGGGGAGCTGTTTTTT.

This clone was picked up a small number of times. The chain employs TRBV19 and TRBJ1-5; 9 nucleotides agree with TRBD1. This CDR3 comprises 16 residues. CDR1 is LNHDA and CDR2 is SQIVND in the germline V gene (reference sequence). Unmatched junction bases numbered 8, after V lost 5 bases and J lost 3 bases. The CDR3 DNA follows: TGTGCCAGTAGTCTTAGGACAGGGGCGAACAATCAGCCCCAGCATTTT. It yields the protein CASSLRTGANNQPQHF.

This rearrangement joins TRBV3-1 (or the pseudogene TRBV3-2) to TRBJ1-2, with TRBD1 matching over 8 bases. V lost 4 bases to trimming and J lost 4 bases; unmatched junction nucleotides: 8. The length of the CDR3 is 15 residues. Germline V gene sequence: CDR1 LGHDT, CDR2 YNNKEL (reference sequence). CDR3 residues: CASSPRNRGGYGYTF. The CDR3 DNA sequence: TGTGCCAGCAGCCCGAGAAACAGGGGGGGCTATGGCTACACCTTC.

The chain employs TRBV27 and TRBJ1-5; 8 bases match TRBD1. The CDR3 loop spans 14 amino acids. The ends lost 3 bases at V and 6 bases at J; junction bases unmatched: 4. Per germline, CDR1 MNHEY and CDR2 SMNVEV (reference sequence). CDR3 sequence (DNA): TGTGCCAGCAGTTTCAGGGGGCACGGTCAGCCCCAGCATTTT. This gives the protein CASSFRGHGQPQHF.

The rearrangement uses TRBV11-1 and TRBJ2-7; D perhaps matches TRBD2 (5 bases). The CDR3 is 14 residues long. Per germline, CDR1 SGHAT and CDR2 FQDESV (reference sequence). V lost 2 bases and J 6 bases, leaving 14 bases between the germline ends. In DNA form, the CDR3 reads TGTGCCAGCAGCTTACGAGTTCTAGCAAGCGAGCAGTACTTC. Residues: CASSLRVLASEQYF.

CDR3 amino acids: CASIPSAGVEQFF. The DNA of the CDR3 is TGTGCCAGCATCCCCTCCGCCGGGGTTGAGCAGTTCTTC. The chain couples TRBV28 to TRBJ2-1, with a weak D call TRBD2 (5 bases). This CDR3 is 13 amino acids long. Trimming left V 7 bases short and J 9 bases short, with 16 bases between. The germline V gene encodes CDR1 MDHEN and CDR2 SYDVKM.

The rearrangement joins TRBV6-5 to TRBJ2-2, with 8 positions matching TRBD1. The CDR3 is 14 residues long. J was trimmed by 5 bases and V by 6 bases; bases with no gene match: 5. Germline CDR1 MNHEY, CDR2 SVGAGI. The CDR3 DNA is TGTGCCAGCAGAGCAGGGGGCGCAACCGGGGAGCTGTTTTTT. As protein: CASRAGGATGELFF.

The genes are TRBV10-3 and TRBJ2-2; TRBD1 matches at 7 bases. The V gene's germline CDR1 is ENHRY and CDR2 SYGVKD. With 8 bases clipped from V and 3 bases from J, the junction kept 6 bases outside the gene matches. This CDR3 has 14 residues. In DNA form, the CDR3 reads TGTGCCATCTCGGGACAGCGAGACACCGGGGAGCTGTTTTTT. This sequence encodes CAISGQRDTGELFF.

This clone was counted a few times. The gene calls are TRBV5-1 and TRBJ2-6; no clear D gene. Looked up from germline, CDR1 is SGHRS and CDR2 is YFSETQ. V lost 5 bases and J lost 1, with 10 bases in between. The CDR3 is 15 residues long. The CDR3 sequence: CASSFDMSGANVLTF. CDR3 DNA: TGCGCCAGCAGTTTCGACATGTCTGGGGCCAACGTCCTGACTTTC.

V gene TRBV27 combines with J gene TRBJ2-1; the match to TRBD1 covers 8 bases. The CDR3 runs to 19 residues. The junction had 14 bases not matched to a gene; V was cut back by 0 bases and J by 4 bases. The germline V gene encodes CDR1 MNHEY and CDR2 SMNVEV (reference sequence). CDR3 loop: CASSLSATPGTGPYNEQFF. The CDR3 DNA reads TGTGCCAGCAGTTTATCGGCGACACCAGGGACAGGACCTTACAATGAGCAGTTCTTC.

J is TRBJ2-2 and V is TRBV5-1, with 9 bases aligning to TRBD2. CDR3 size: 16 residues. With V trimmed by 3 bases and J by 0 bases, 3 bases remained unmatched. The germline CDR1 and CDR2 sequences are SGHRS and YFSETQ. The CDR3 nucleotides are TGCGCCAGCAGCTACTTAGCGGGAGCGAACACCGGGGAGCTGTTTTTT. Translating it yields CASSYLAGANTGELFF.

This sequence joins TRBV3-1 (or the pseudogene TRBV3-2) and TRBJ1-2; D possibly corresponds to TRBD1 (5 bases). Trimming took 4 bases from V and 4 from J, leaving 13 bases between them. There are 14 residues in the CDR3. Germline CDR1 and CDR2: LGHDT and YNNKEL (reference sequence). Here the CDR3 DNA reads TGTGCCAGCAGCCCCTCGGGGGGAAGCTATGGCTACACCTTC. Amino acid sequence: CASSPSGGSYGYTF.

The chain combines TRBV3-1 (or the pseudogene TRBV3-2) with TRBJ2-1; 8 nucleotides align to TRBD2. The CDR3 totals 16 residues. Trimming at V came to 1 base and at J to 4 bases, leaving 6 bases not matched to a gene. Per germline, CDR1 LGHDT and CDR2 YNNKEL (reference sequence). The CDR3 coding sequence is TGTGCCAGCAGCCAAGGGCGGGGGGCTCCTTACAATGAGCAGTTCTTC. This encodes CASSQGRGAPYNEQFF.

In nucleotides, the CDR3 is TGTGCCAGCAGTTACTCTGGGACAGGGGGACCTGAAGCTTTCTTT. It yields the protein CASSYSGTGGPEAFF. V is TRBV6-5 and J is TRBJ1-1; the match to TRBD1 covers 11 bases. Germline trimming cut 0 bases from V and 6 bases from J; bases unmatched to any gene: 3. This CDR3 is built from 15 residues. Per the germline V gene, CDR1 is MNHEY and CDR2 is SVGAGI.

V is TRBV6-5 and J is TRBJ1-2, with D unresolved. Trimming pared 8 bases from V and 4 bases from J, leaving 14 bases between. Germline CDR1 is MNHEY and CDR2 is SVGAGI. CDR3 size: 13 residues. CDR3 coding DNA: TGTGCCAGCCAAGGGTCACGGGGCTATGGCTACACCTTC. Translated, it gives CASQGSRGYGYTF.

This clone occurred a few times. V usage is TRBV9 and J usage is TRBJ2-1, with TRBD2 matching 7 bases. Unmatched junction bases numbered 7, after V lost 4 bases and J lost 6 bases. Germline CDR1 is SGDLS and CDR2 is YYNGEE. The CDR3 loop spans 14 amino acids. The CDR3 loop is CASSPRTRFNEQFF. The CDR3 bases are TGTGCCAGCAGCCCTCGGACTAGATTCAATGAGCAGTTCTTC.

The V gene is TRBV6-1, the J gene TRBJ2-1, with 9 bases aligning to TRBD2. The V segment lost 3 bases and the J segment 4 bases; nucleotides outside the gene matches: 4. CDR1 is MNHNS and CDR2 is SASEGT in the germline V gene. The CDR3 length is 15 residues. In DNA form, the CDR3 reads TGTGCCAGCAGTGATGGGACTAGCCTGTACAATGAGCAGTTCTTC. It codes for CASSDGTSLYNEQFF.

The sample holds a few counts of this clone. The V gene is TRBV4-1, the J gene TRBJ1-2; 7 bases map to TRBD1. V lost 0 bases and J lost 1; bases outside the gene matches: 5. Germline loops: CDR1 MGHRA, CDR2 YSYEKL. This CDR3 comprises 16 residues. CDR3 residues: CASSQEGQSFNYGYTF. In DNA, the CDR3 is TGCGCCAGCAGCCAAGAGGGACAGTCGTTTAACTATGGCTACACCTTC.

Of note for this clone: Within the sample, other DNA sequences also encode this same CDR3. The V call is TRBV11-2, the J call TRBJ2-3; D unresolved. Germline CDR1 is SGHAT and CDR2 is FQNNGV. This CDR3 spans 14 amino acids. V lost 3 bases and J 2 bases, leaving 9 bases between the germline ends. CDR3 sequence: CASSFSPSTDTQYF. The CDR3 DNA is TGTGCCAGCAGCTTCTCCCCGTCCACAGATACGCAGTATTTT. The full variable domain, completed using reference TRBV11-2 and TRBJ2-3, is EAGVAQSPRYKIIEKRQSVAFWCNPISGHATLYWYQQILGQGPKLLIQFQNNGVVDDSQLPKDRFSAERLKGVDSTLKIQPAKLEDSAVYLCASSFSPSTDTQYFGPGTRLTVL.

The gene calls are TRBV9 and TRBJ2-1; 8 bases align to TRBD2. V shed 0 bases and J 8 bases; nucleotides not matched to a gene: 10. Germline V gene lookup returns CDR1 SGDLS and CDR2 YYNGEE. The CDR3 consists of 16 residues. In DNA, the CDR3 is TGTGCCAGCAGCGTAGATCCGGGAGGGCCTTGGGATGAGCAGTTCTTC. Translating gives CASSVDPGGPWDEQFF.

V and J are TRBV24-1 and TRBJ2-1, with TRBD2 matching over 8 bases. This CDR3 is built from 16 residues. The trim removed 4 bases at V and 4 bases at J, leaving 8 bases unmatched. Germline V gives CDR1 KGHDR, CDR2 SFDVKD. The CDR3 bases are TGTGCCACCAGTGACCCATCACGGGGGGGATACAATGAGCAGTTCTTC. Encoded protein: CATSDPSRGGYNEQFF.

The rearrangement uses TRBV29-1 and TRBJ1-1, with TRBD1 matching over 7 bases. Unmatched junction bases numbered 12, after V lost 7 bases and J lost 4 bases. Per germline, CDR1 SQVTM and CDR2 ANQGSEA. The CDR3 sequence is 14 residues long. Written as DNA, the CDR3 is TGCAGCGGGTCAAAGGGGGCTGCTGGCACTGAAGCTTTCTTT. It translates to CSGSKGAAGTEAFF.

This clone was seen just once. The chain uses TRBV19 and TRBJ2-7; a weak D match, TRBD1 (6 bases). V was trimmed by 6 bases and J by 0 bases, leaving 9 bases between them. Per the germline V gene, CDR1 is LNHDA and CDR2 is SQIVND (reference sequence). CDR3 length equals 13 residues. In nucleotides, the CDR3 is TGTGCCAGTAGCCTAGGGGGCTCCTACGAGCAGTACTTC. Residues: CASSLGGSYEQYF.

The chain joins TRBV28 to TRBJ2-2; D may be TRBD1 (5 bases). Trimming pared 10 bases from V and 6 bases from J, leaving 21 bases between. The CDR3 sequence is 15 residues long. The germline V gene encodes CDR1 MDHEN and CDR2 SYDVKM. The CDR3: CAIISRQGVPGELFF. The CDR3 coding sequence is TGTGCCATCATAAGTCGGCAGGGTGTCCCCGGGGAGCTGTTTTTT.